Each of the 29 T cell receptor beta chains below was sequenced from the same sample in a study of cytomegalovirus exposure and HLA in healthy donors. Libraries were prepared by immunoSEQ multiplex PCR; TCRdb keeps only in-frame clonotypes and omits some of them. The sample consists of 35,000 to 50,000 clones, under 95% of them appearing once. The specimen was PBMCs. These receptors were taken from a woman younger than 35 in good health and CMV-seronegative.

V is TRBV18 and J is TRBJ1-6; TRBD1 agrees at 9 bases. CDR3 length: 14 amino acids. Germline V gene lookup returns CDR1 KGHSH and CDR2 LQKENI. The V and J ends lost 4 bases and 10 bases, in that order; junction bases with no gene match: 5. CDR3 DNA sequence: TGTGCCAGCTCACGGGACAGGGTATCCTCACCCCTCCACTTT. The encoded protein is CASSRDRVSSPLHF.

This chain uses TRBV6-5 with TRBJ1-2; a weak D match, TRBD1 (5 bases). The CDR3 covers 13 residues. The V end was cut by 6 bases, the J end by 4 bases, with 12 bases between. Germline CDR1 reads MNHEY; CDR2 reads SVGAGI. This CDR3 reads CASRAGTFYGYTF. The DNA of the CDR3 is TGTGCCAGCAGGGCCGGGACTTTCTATGGCTACACCTTC.

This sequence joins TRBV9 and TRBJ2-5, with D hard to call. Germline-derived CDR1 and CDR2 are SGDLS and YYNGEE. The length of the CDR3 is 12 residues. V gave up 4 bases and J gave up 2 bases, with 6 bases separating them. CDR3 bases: TGTGCCAGCAGCCCAGATCAAGAGACCCAGTACTTC. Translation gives CASSPDQETQYF.

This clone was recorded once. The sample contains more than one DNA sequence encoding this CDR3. CDR3 protein: CASSRTGGTEAFF. DNA of the CDR3: TGTGCCAGCAGCCGGACGGGGGGCACTGAAGCTTTCTTT. This chain connects TRBV7-9 to TRBJ1-1; TRBD1 might be the D (5 bases). Germline CDR1 SEHNR, CDR2 FQNEAQ (reference sequence). The V end was cut by 5 bases, the J end by 4 bases, with 11 bases between. The CDR3 is 13 residues long.

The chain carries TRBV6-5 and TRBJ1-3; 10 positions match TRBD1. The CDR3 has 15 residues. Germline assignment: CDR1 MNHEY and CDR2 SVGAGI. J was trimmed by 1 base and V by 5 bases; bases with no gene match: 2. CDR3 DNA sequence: TGTGCCAGCAGTCGGACAGGGGGATCTGGAAACACCATATATTTT. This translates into CASSRTGGSGNTIYF.

CDR3: CASSPVAGANYGYTF. Written as DNA, the CDR3 is TGTGCCAGCAGCCCTGTGGCGGGGGCCAACTATGGCTACACCTTC. The V call is TRBV5-5, the J call TRBJ1-2; TRBD1 might be the D (6 bases). The CDR3 is 15 residues long. Trimming removed 4 bases from V and 2 bases from J, with 15 bases in between. Germline CDR1 and CDR2: SGHKS and YYEKEE (reference sequence).

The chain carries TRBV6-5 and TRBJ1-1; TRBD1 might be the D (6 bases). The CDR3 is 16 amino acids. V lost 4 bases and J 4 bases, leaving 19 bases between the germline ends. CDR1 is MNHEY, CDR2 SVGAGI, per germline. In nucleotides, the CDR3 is TGTGCCAGCAGTTCTACAGGGATTCCGGGAAGCACTGAAGCTTTCTTT. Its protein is CASSSTGIPGSTEAFF.

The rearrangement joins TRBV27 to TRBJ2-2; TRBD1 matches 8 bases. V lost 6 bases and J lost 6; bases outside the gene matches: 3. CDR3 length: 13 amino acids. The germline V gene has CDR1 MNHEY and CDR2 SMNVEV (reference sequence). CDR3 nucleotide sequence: TGTGCCAGCAGCTGGACAGGGCCCGGGGAGCTGTTTTTT. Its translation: CASSWTGPGELFF.

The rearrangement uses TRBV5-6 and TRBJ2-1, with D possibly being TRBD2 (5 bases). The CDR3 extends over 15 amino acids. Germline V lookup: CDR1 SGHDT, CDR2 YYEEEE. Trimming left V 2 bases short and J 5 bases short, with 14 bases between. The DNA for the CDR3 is TGTGCCAGCAGCTTCATACCTACGGAGGACAATGAGCAGTTCTTC. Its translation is CASSFIPTEDNEQFF.

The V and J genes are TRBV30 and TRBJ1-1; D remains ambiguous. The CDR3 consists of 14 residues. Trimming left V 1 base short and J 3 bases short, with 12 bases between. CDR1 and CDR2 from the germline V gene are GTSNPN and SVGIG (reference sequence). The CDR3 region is CAWSGVFDYTEAFF. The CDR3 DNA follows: TGTGCCTGGAGTGGGGTTTTTGACTACACTGAAGCTTTCTTT.

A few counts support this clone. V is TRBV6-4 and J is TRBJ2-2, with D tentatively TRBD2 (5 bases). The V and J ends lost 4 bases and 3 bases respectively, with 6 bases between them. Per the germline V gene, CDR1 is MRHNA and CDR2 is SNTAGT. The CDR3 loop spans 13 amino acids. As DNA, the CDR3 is TGTGCCAGCAGTGTCGGGGACACCGGGGAGCTGTTTTTT. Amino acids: CASSVGDTGELFF.

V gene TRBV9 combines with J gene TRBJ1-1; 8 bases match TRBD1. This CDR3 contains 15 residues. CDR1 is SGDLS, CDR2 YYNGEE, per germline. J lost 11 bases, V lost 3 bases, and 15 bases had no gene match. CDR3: CASSGRQGLNRDAFF. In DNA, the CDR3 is TGTGCCAGCAGCGGAAGACAGGGGCTGAATCGTGACGCTTTCTTT.

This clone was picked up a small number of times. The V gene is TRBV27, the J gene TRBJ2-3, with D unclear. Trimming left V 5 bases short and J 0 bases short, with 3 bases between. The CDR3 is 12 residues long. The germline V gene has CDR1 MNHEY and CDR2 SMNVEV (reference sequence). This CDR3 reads CASSLSTDTQYF. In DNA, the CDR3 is TGTGCCAGCAGTCTGAGCACAGATACGCAGTATTTT.

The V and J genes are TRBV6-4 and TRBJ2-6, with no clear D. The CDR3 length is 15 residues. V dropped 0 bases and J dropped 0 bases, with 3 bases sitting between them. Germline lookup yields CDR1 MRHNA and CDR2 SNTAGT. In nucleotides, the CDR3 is TGTGCCAGCAGTGACTCTAGCTCTGGGGCCAACGTCCTGACTTTC. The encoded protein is CASSDSSSGANVLTF.

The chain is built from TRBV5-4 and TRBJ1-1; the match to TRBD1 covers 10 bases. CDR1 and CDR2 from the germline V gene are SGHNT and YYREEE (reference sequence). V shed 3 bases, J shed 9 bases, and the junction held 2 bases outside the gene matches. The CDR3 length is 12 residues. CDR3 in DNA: TGTGCCAGCAGCTCGGACAGGGGGAAAGCTTTCTTT. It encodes CASSSDRGKAFF.

CDR3 loop: CATRGSTNTGELFF. In DNA form, the CDR3 reads TGTGCCACTAGGGGGAGTACGAACACCGGGGAGCTGTTTTTT. The rearrangement joins TRBV19 to TRBJ2-2; a possible D gene is TRBD1 (6 bases). In germline, CDR1 is LNHDA, CDR2 SQIVND (reference sequence). Trimming removed 10 bases at V and 0 bases at J, with 12 bases between. CDR3 length: 14 amino acids.

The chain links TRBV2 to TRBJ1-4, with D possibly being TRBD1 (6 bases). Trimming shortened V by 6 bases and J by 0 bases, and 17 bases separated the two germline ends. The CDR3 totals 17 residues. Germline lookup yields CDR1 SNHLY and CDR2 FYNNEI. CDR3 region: CASRPGQLVATNEKLFF. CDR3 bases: TGTGCCAGCAGGCCCGGACAGCTCGTTGCAACTAATGAAAAACTGTTTTTT.

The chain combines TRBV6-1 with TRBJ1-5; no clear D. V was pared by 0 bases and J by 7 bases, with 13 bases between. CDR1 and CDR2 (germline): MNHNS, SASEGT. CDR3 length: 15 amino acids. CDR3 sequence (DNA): TGTGCCAGCAGTGAAGCGGCGGTCGCAACGCAGCCCCAGCATTTT. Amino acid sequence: CASSEAAVATQPQHF.

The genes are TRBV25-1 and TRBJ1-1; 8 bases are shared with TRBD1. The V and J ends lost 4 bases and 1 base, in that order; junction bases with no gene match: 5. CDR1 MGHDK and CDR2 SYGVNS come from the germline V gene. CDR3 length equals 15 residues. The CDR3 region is CASSVPGTGNTEAFF. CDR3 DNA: TGTGCCAGCAGTGTCCCGGGGACAGGGAACACTGAAGCTTTCTTT.

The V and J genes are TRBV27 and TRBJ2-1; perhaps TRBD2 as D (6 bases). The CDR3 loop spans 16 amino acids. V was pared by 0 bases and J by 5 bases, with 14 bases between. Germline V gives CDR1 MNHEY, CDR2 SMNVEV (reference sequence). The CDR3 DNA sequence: TGTGCCAGCAGTTTATCAGCGGGTGAGACTCACAATGAGCAGTTCTTC. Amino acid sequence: CASSLSAGETHNEQFF.

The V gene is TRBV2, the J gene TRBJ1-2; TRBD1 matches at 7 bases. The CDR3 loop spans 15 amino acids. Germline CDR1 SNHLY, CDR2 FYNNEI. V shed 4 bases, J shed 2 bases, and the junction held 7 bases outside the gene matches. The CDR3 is CASSAPTGLNYGYTF. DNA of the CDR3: TGTGCCAGCAGTGCCCCGACAGGGTTGAACTATGGCTACACCTTC.

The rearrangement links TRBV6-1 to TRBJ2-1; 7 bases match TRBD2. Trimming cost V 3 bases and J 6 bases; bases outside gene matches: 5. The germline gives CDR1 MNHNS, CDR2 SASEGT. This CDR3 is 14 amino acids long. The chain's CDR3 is CASSEGGSGNEQFF. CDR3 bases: TGTGCCAGCAGTGAGGGCGGGAGCGGCAATGAGCAGTTCTTC.

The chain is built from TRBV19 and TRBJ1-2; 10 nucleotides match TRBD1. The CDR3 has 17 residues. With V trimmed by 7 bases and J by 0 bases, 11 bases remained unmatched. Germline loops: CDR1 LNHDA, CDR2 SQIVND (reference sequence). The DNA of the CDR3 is TGTGCCAGTACCCCAGGTGGACAGGGGGAAGCTAACTATGGCTACACCTTC. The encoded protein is CASTPGGQGEANYGYTF.

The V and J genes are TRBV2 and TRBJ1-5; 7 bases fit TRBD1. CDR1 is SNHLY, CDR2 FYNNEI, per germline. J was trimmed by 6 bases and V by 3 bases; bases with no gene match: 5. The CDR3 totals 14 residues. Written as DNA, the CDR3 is TGTGCCAGCAGTGAGGTGCCAGGGGGTCAGCCCCAGCATTTT. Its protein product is CASSEVPGGQPQHF.

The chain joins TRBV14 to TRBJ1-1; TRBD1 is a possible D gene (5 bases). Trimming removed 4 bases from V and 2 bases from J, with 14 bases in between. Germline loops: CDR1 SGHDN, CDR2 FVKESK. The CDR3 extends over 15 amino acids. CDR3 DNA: TGTGCCAGCAGCCCGCGACTGGGGCTCAACACTGAAGCTTTCTTT. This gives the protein CASSPRLGLNTEAFF.

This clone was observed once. The CDR3 loop reads CASSTGGSYNSPLHF. The CDR3, as DNA: TGTGCCAGCAGCACAGGGGGCTCCTATAATTCACCCCTCCACTTT. The genes are TRBV5-4 and TRBJ1-6; 8 positions match TRBD1. From germline, CDR1 is SGHNT and CDR2 YYREEE (reference sequence). V lost 4 bases and J lost 0; bases outside the gene matches: 0. The CDR3 contains 15 residues.

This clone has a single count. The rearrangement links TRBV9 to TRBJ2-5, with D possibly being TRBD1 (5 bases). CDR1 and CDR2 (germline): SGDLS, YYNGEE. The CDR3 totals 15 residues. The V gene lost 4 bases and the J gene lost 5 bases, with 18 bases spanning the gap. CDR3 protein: CASSSPQGLGETQYF. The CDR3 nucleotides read TGTGCCAGCAGCTCCCCCCAGGGTTTGGGCGAGACCCAGTACTTC.

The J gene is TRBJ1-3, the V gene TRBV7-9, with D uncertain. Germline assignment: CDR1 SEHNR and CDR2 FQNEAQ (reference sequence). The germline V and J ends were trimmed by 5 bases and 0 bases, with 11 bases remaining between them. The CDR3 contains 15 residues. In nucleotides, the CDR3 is TGTGCCAGCAGCCCCGCGGGGAGCTCTGGAAACACCATATATTTT. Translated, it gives CASSPAGSSGNTIYF.

The CDR3 region is CASSAIQGPWRSEQYF. Written as DNA, the CDR3 is TGTGCCAGCAGTGCCATTCAGGGGCCCTGGCGGAGCGAGCAGTACTTC. The gene calls are TRBV6-4 and TRBJ2-7; D perhaps matches TRBD1 (6 bases). Germline V gene sequence: CDR1 MRHNA, CDR2 SNTAGT. This CDR3 has 16 amino acids. Trimming took 4 bases from V and 6 from J, leaving 22 bases between them.